A selection of T cell receptor beta chains follows, all from one sample in a study of T cell repertoires in cytomegalovirus infection. MiXCR, applied by TCRdb to the reads, yields one record per CDR3 protein. The sample has about 530,000 distinct CDR3 sequences, around 27% seen once. Sequencing input: PBMCs. The receptors here all came from a human donor in good health (CMV status not recorded). Some clones in this sample may be carry-over from other donors' samples. Both conserved end residues are part of each CDR3. Each record gives: CDR3 length, V gene, D gene, clone size, J gene, CDR3 protein, CDR3 DNA. D genes are given only for firm matches. Clone size is shown for a subset of rows, as once, few, many or a class of expanded clone.

CDR3 length: 15
V gene: TRBV20-1
D gene: TRBD2
clone size: -
J gene: TRBJ2-3
CDR3 protein: CSAPRLAVSTDTQYF
CDR3 DNA: TGCAGTGCTCCGCGACTAGCGGTAAGCACAGATACGCAGTATTTT

CDR3 length: 12
V gene: TRBV10-3
D gene: -
clone size: few
J gene: TRBJ1-6
CDR3 protein: CAIQTGGSPLHF
CDR3 DNA: TGTGCCATCCAAACCGGGGGGTCGCCCCTCCACTTT

CDR3 length: 12
V gene: TRBV29-1
D gene: -
clone size: -
J gene: TRBJ1-5
CDR3 protein: CSVGDLNQPQHF
CDR3 DNA: TGCAGCGTCGGGGACTTAAATCAGCCCCAGCATTTT

CDR3 length: 14
V gene: TRBV7-2
D gene: -
clone size: many
J gene: TRBJ1-2
CDR3 protein: CASSLASGPAGYTF
CDR3 DNA: TGTGCCAGCAGCTTAGCGTCAGGGCCGGCTGGCTACACCTTC

CDR3 length: 15
V gene: TRBV11-2
D gene: TRBD1
clone size: few
J gene: TRBJ1-6
CDR3 protein: CASSVQTGTNSPLHF
CDR3 DNA: TGTGCCAGCAGCGTCCAGACAGGGACTAATTCACCCCTCCACTTT

CDR3 length: 14
V gene: TRBV6-2/TRBV6-3
D gene: -
clone size: -
J gene: TRBJ1-4
CDR3 protein: CASKSDGRQQKLFF
CDR3 DNA: TGTGCCAGCAAGTCGGACGGTAGACAACAAAAACTGTTTTTT

CDR3 length: 15
V gene: TRBV4-3
D gene: -
clone size: -
J gene: TRBJ2-3
CDR3 protein: CASSQDAEPGDTQYF
CDR3 DNA: TGCGCCAGCAGCCAAGATGCGGAGCCGGGCGATACGCAGTATTTT

CDR3 length: 15
V gene: TRBV6-2/TRBV6-3
D gene: TRBD1
clone size: few
J gene: TRBJ1-5
CDR3 protein: CASRTQGAGNQPQHF
CDR3 DNA: TGTGCCAGCAGGACACAGGGGGCTGGCAATCAGCCCCAGCATTTT

CDR3 length: 15
V gene: TRBV19
D gene: TRBD2
clone size: -
J gene: TRBJ2-2
CDR3 protein: CASSILAGGTGELFF
CDR3 DNA: TGTGCCAGCAGCATACTAGCGGGAGGGACCGGGGAGCTGTTTTTT

CDR3 length: 14
V gene: TRBV15
D gene: -
clone size: -
J gene: TRBJ1-5
CDR3 protein: CATSRGQLNQPQHF
CDR3 DNA: TGTGCCACCAGCAGAGGACAGCTCAATCAGCCCCAGCATTTT

CDR3 length: 14
V gene: TRBV11-2
D gene: -
clone size: few
J gene: TRBJ2-5
CDR3 protein: CASSLAGLAETQYF
CDR3 DNA: TGTGCCAGCAGCTTAGCAGGTTTGGCGGAGACCCAGTACTTC

CDR3 length: 14
V gene: TRBV30
D gene: -
clone size: few
J gene: TRBJ2-6
CDR3 protein: CAWQRGDGANVLTF
CDR3 DNA: TGTGCCTGGCAGAGGGGGGACGGGGCCAACGTCCTGACTTTC

CDR3 length: 13
V gene: TRBV6-5
D gene: -
clone size: few
J gene: TRBJ2-7
CDR3 protein: CASSYEGRYEQYF
CDR3 DNA: TGTGCCAGCAGTTACGAGGGAAGATACGAGCAGTACTTC

CDR3 length: 15
V gene: TRBV28
D gene: -
clone size: few
J gene: TRBJ1-5
CDR3 protein: CASSLLGVSNQPQHF
CDR3 DNA: TGTGCCAGCAGTTTGCTGGGGGTGAGCAATCAGCCCCAGCATTTT

CDR3 length: 16
V gene: TRBV3-1
D gene: -
clone size: -
J gene: TRBJ2-1
CDR3 protein: CASSHKNHPGDNEQFF
CDR3 DNA: TGTGCCAGCAGCCATAAGAACCACCCGGGAGACAATGAGCAGTTCTTC